This T cell receptor (beta chain) was captured by sequencing in a study of CD8 T cells in ankylosing spondylitis. Quantitative 5'-RACE with molecular barcodes was used to make the TCR beta libraries. One entry per CDR3 protein, called by TCRdb with MiXCR from the 5' RACE reads. The sample has 150,000 to 200,000 distinct CDR3 sequences, roughly 13% seen once. CDR3 size: 16 residues. Trimming pared 6 bases from V and 0 bases from J, leaving 16 bases between. CDR1 is MDHEN, CDR2 SYDVKM, per germline. There are many counts of this clonotype. Antigen specificity is unknown. Study-wide results and caveats: From matched ankylosing spondylitis synovial fluid, disease-linked clones were reportedly recovered at significantly enriched levels. Previously reported in reactive arthritis synovial fluid and blood were some of the motif variants.

Input material: blood, either unsorted or a sorted T cell fraction (not recorded which). This TCR was sampled from a female donor with ankylosing spondylitis or in good health (not recorded which). The rearrangement uses TRBV28 and TRBJ2-3; D gene unclear. CDR3 DNA sequence: TGTGCCAGCAGCCCATCTTTGGCAAGGAGCACAGATACGCAGTATTTT. Translated: CASSPSLARSTDTQYF.